This T cell receptor (beta chain) is from a study of Ad26.COV2.S vaccination and SARS-CoV-2 variants (dated by TCRdb to about 2021). Turning to the overall study: Vaccine-arm donors were drawn from COV1001, a multicentre, randomized, double-blind, placebo-controlled phase I-IIa trial of Ad26.COV2.S in healthy adults. Ad26.COV2.S was administered intramuscularly at 5 x 10^10 or 1 x 10^11 viral particles, either as a single shot or as two shots given 56 days apart. The specificity and breadth of SARS-CoV-2-reactive T cell receptors after Ad26.COV2.S vaccination were assessed by TCRbeta repertoire sequencing. The TCR-sequenced set comprised about 32 samples: 19 Ad26.COV2.S vaccine recipients, 5 placebo recipients and 8 SARS-CoV-2 convalescent individuals. Trial participants were randomized into five groups of five, in which low-dose or high-dose Ad26.COV2.S was given once or twice, or placebo was given on both occasions. Investigators remained blinded to trial group allocation during experiments and outcome assessment. The paper's findings and limits, for the study overall: Ad26.COV2.S recipients had higher spike-specific TCR breadth than placebo recipients (P = 0.0014). It was noted by the authors that total T cell responses may have been underestimated by the TCR breadth and depth analyses. Comparing responses between vaccine doses or regimens was not something the study was powered to do. After vaccination, spike-specific CD8+ and CD4+ T cell responses were reported to show substantial breadth. Comparable non-spike TCR breadth was observed between vaccine and placebo recipients, consistent with only spike being contained in the vaccine.

The sample's treatment or condition, from its label and the paper: about 20 received Ad26.COV2.S at low or high dose, single or two shots; a few received placebo; per-sample allocation not given. For vaccine and placebo recipients, the sequenced repertoires came from samples collected on day 63 after the first injection. Between 29 July and 7 August 2020, Cohort 1b enrolled approximately 26 adults aged 18-55 years at one site in Boston, USA. Ad26.COV2.S consisted of a replication-incompetent adenovirus type 26 vector by which a prefusion-stabilized SARS-CoV-2 spike protein from the original Wuhan strain was expressed. CDR1 LNHNV and CDR2 YYDKDF are derived from the germline V gene (reference sequence). Germline trimming: 3 bases from V, 7 bases from J; junction bases outside gene matches: 5. The CDR3 contains 14 residues, cysteine and phenylalanine counted. Solely the CDR3 DNA is kept, with 42 bases framed from the first base.

The immunoSEQ Assay was used to sequence TCRbeta CDR3 regions. After extraction, genomic DNA underwent amplification by bias-controlled multiplex PCR, followed by high-throughput sequencing. Per the authors' processing: Collapsing and filtering of sequences were performed to quantify the absolute abundance of each unique TCRbeta CDR3 region. T cell fraction was estimated by normalizing TCRbeta template counts to usable DNA, which was measured by amplifying reference genes present in all nucleated cells. Repertoire TCRs were annotated as SARS-CoV-2-specific by exact matching of V gene, CDR3 amino acid sequence and J gene to a known reactive TCR set. MIRA supplied the reference SARS-CoV-2 TCR set, which was filtered for enrichment in COVID-19-positive ImmuneCODE repertoires so that public or cross-reactive TCRs were removed. Using the MIRA antigens, annotated TCRs were further analysed by specific ORF or by position within an ORF. Depth was the summed frequency of annotated unique rearrangements, while breadth was defined as annotated unique rearrangements over total unique productive rearrangements. Two-sided Wilcoxon rank-sum tests were used to compare TCR breadth between groups. TCRdb re-hosts the immuneACCESS table, in-frame sequences only. Its copies lack some clones; in the studies checked, an unresolved V gene accounts for under half of them, and the cause for the rest is not known. That table supplies the V and J calls and clone size; D and trimming were determined from the DNA. In this sample the table shows approximately 240,000 clones, over 75% of which occur a single time. The ten biggest clones cover about 10% of the sample.

In the case of this clone: Its recognized antigen is unknown. Base qualities were left out, and no much larger clone turns up one base away.

This TCR was recovered from a person aged 18-60 years who received the Ad26.COV2.S COVID-19 vaccine or a placebo. The specimen comprised peripheral blood, sampled in a trial of Ad26.COV2.S vaccine versus placebo. The receptor chain draws on TRBV15 and TRBJ1-1, and TRBD1 matches 10 of the central bases. The DNA reads TGTGCCACCAGCAGTGGGGGGACAGGGGATGAAGCTTTCTTT. Translated, it gives CATSSGGTGDEAFF.